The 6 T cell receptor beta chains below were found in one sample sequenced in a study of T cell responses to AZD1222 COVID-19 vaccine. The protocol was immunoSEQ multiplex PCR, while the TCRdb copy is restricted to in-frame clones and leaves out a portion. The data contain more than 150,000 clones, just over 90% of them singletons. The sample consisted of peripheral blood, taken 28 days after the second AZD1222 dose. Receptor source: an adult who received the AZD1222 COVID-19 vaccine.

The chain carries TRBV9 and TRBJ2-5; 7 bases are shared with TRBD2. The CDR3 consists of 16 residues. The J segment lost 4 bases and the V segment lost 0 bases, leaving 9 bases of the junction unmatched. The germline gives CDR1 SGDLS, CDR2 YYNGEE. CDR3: CASSVAPGWEGETQYF. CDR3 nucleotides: TGTGCCAGCAGCGTAGCCCCAGGGTGGGAGGGAGAGACCCAGTACTTC.

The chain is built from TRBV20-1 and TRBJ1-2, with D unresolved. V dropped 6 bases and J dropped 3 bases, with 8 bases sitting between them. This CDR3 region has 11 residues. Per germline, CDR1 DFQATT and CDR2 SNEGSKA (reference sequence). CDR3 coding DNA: TGCAGTGCCCCAGTTGACTATGGCTACACCTTC. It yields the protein CSAPVDYGYTF.

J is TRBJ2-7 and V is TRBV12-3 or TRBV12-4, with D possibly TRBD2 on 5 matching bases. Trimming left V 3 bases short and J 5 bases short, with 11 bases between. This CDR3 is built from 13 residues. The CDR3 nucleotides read TGTGCCAGCAGTTTCGTAGGAGGTAACGAGCAGTACTTC. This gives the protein CASSFVGGNEQYF.

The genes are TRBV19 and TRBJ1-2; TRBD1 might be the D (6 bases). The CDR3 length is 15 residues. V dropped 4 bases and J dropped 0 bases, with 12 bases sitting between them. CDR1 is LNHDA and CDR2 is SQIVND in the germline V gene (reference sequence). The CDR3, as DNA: TGTGCCAGTAGTACGACAGGCAATTCTAACTATGGCTACACCTTC. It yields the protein CASSTTGNSNYGYTF.

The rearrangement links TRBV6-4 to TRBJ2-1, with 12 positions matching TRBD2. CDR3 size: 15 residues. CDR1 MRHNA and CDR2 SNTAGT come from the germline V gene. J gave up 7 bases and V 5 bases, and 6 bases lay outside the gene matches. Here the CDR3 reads CASSFLAGGFNEQFF. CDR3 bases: TGTGCCAGCAGTTTTCTAGCGGGAGGGTTTAATGAGCAGTTCTTC.

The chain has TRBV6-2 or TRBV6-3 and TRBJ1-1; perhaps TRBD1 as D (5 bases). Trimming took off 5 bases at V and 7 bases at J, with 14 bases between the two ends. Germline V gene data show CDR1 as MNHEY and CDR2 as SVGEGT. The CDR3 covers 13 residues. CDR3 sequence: CASSAGTPLEAFF. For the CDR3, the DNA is TGTGCCAGCAGTGCCGGGACGCCCCTTGAAGCTTTCTTT.